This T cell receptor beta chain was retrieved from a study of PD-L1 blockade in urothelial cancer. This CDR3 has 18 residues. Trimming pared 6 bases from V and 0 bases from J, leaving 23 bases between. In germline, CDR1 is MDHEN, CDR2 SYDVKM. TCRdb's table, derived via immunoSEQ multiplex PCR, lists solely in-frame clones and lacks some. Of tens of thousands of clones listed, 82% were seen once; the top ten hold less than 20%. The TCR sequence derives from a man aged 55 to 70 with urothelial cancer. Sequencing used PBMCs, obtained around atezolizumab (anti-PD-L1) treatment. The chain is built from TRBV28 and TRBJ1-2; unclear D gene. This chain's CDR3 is CASRTVVGMRAANYGYTF. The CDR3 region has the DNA TGTGCCAGCAGGACCGTAGTTGGAATGAGGGCCGCTAACTATGGCTACACCTTC.